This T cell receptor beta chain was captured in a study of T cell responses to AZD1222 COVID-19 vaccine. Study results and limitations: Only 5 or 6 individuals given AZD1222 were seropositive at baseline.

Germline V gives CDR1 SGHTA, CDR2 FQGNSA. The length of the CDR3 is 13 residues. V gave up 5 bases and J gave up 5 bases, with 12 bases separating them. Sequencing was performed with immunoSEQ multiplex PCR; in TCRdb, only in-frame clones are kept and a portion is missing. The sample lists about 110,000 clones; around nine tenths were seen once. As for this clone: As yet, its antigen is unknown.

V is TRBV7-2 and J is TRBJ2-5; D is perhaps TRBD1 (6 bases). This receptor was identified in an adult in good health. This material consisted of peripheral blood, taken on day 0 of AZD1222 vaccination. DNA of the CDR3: TGTGCCAGCAGCGGGGACACGCGGGAGACCCAGTACTTC. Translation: CASSGDTRETQYF.